These T cell receptor beta chains were read from a single sample in a study of early T cells in non-severe SARS-CoV-2 infection. TCRdb passed the 5' RACE reads through MiXCR, listing each CDR3 protein once. The sample lists 40,000 or so distinct CDR3 sequences, approximately 10% occurring once. The sequenced sample was whole blood. All receptors derive from an adult who was a healthcare worker with PCR-confirmed SARS-CoV-2 infection or an uninfected control (not recorded which). Both conserved end residues are part of each CDR3. A D gene is named only where the DNA matches it firmly. Clone size is not always given. Where it is, it says once, few, many or a class for expanded clones.

CDR3 protein: CASSQLIRGNEQFF
CDR3 DNA: TGTGCCAGCAGCCAGCTCATCCGCGGCAATGAGCAGTTCTTC
clone size: many
V gene: TRBV11-2
J gene: TRBJ2-1
D gene: .

CDR3 protein: CASSIPGLAEETQYF
CDR3 DNA: TGTGCCAGCAGTATACCGGGACTAGCGGAAGAGACCCAGTACTTC
clone size: few
V gene: TRBV25-1
J gene: TRBJ2-5
D gene: TRBD2

CDR3 protein: CASSQPVTDTQYF
CDR3 DNA: TGTGCCAGCAGTCAACCGGTCACAGATACGCAGTATTTT
clone size: many
V gene: TRBV6-2/TRBV6-3
J gene: TRBJ2-3
D gene: .

CDR3 protein: CASSFPGNEKLSF
CDR3 DNA: TGTGCCAGCAGTTTCCCCGGGAATGAAAAACTGTCTTTT
clone size: .
V gene: TRBV28
J gene: TRBJ1-4
D gene: .

CDR3 protein: CASSEGLAGYYNEQFF
CDR3 DNA: TGTGCCAGCAGCGAGGGACTAGCGGGATACTACAATGAGCAGTTCTTC
clone size: many
V gene: TRBV3-1
J gene: TRBJ2-1
D gene: TRBD2

CDR3 protein: CASSPRQGGGYTF
CDR3 DNA: TGTGCCAGCAGTCCTAGACAGGGGGGCGGCTACACCTTC
clone size: few
V gene: TRBV7-9
J gene: TRBJ1-2
D gene: TRBD1

CDR3 protein: CASSPRGLAGGAVNRADTQYF
CDR3 DNA: TGTGCCAGCAGCCCGCGGGGACTAGCGGGAGGGGCGGTCAACAGGGCAGATACGCAGTATTTT
clone size: many
V gene: TRBV7-2
J gene: TRBJ2-3
D gene: TRBD2

CDR3 protein: CASSVEEWETQYF
CDR3 DNA: TGTGCCAGCAGTGTCGAAGAGTGGGAGACCCAGTACTTC
clone size: many
V gene: TRBV2
J gene: TRBJ2-5
D gene: .

CDR3 protein: CAISLGGAGTEAFF
CDR3 DNA: TGTGCCATCAGCCTGGGGGGCGCGGGCACTGAAGCTTTCTTT
clone size: many
V gene: TRBV10-3
J gene: TRBJ1-1
D gene: .

CDR3 protein: CSAPPGSRRGFYNEQFF
CDR3 DNA: TGCAGTGCGCCACCGGGGTCTCGTCGAGGGTTCTACAATGAGCAGTTCTTC
clone size: .
V gene: TRBV20-1
J gene: TRBJ2-1
D gene: .

CDR3 protein: CASSQDGRTGNTIYF
CDR3 DNA: TGTGCCAGCAGCCAAGATGGGCGGACTGGAAACACCATATATTTT
clone size: many
V gene: TRBV3-1
J gene: TRBJ1-3
D gene: .

CDR3 protein: CSASVIRDSTYEQYF
CDR3 DNA: TGCAGTGCTAGTGTAATCCGTGACAGCACCTACGAGCAGTACTTC
clone size: many
V gene: TRBV20-1
J gene: TRBJ2-7
D gene: .

CDR3 protein: CASTVSTIEGSLETQYF
CDR3 DNA: TGTGCCAGCACCGTTTCAACCATAGAGGGCAGCTTAGAGACCCAGTACTTC
clone size: few
V gene: TRBV28
J gene: TRBJ2-5
D gene: .

CDR3 protein: CSVVVLGSGELFF
CDR3 DNA: TGCAGCGTTGTCGTTTTGGGGAGCGGGGAGCTGTTTTTT
clone size: many
V gene: TRBV29-1
J gene: TRBJ2-2
D gene: .

CDR3 protein: CASREDRGRDGYTF
CDR3 DNA: TGTGCCAGCAGAGAGGACAGGGGGCGGGATGGCTACACCTTC
clone size: many
V gene: TRBV6-5
J gene: TRBJ1-2
D gene: TRBD1

CDR3 protein: CASSLHGYEQYF
CDR3 DNA: TGTGCCAGCAGTTTACACGGATACGAGCAGTACTTC
clone size: .
V gene: TRBV28
J gene: TRBJ2-7
D gene: .

CDR3 protein: CSARPRRKQFF
CDR3 DNA: TGCAGTGCTAGACCCAGGCGGAAGCAGTTCTTC
clone size: many
V gene: TRBV20-1
J gene: TRBJ2-1
D gene: .

CDR3 protein: CASSYSPRQGLTYEQYF
CDR3 DNA: TGTGCCAGCAGTTACTCACCACGGCAGGGGCTCACCTACGAGCAGTACTTC
clone size: few
V gene: TRBV6-2/TRBV6-3
J gene: TRBJ2-7
D gene: .

CDR3 protein: CSARSGRTSEQYF
CDR3 DNA: TGCAGTGCTAGATCCGGACGGACAAGCGAGCAGTACTTC
clone size: few
V gene: TRBV20-1
J gene: TRBJ2-7
D gene: .

CDR3 protein: CASSVSGGSSYEQYF
CDR3 DNA: TGTGCCAGCAGCGTCTCTGGCGGGAGCTCCTACGAGCAGTACTTC
clone size: .
V gene: TRBV9
J gene: TRBJ2-7
D gene: TRBD2